The subject of this entry is one TCR beta chain. The CDR3 sequence is 12 residues long. Germline lookup yields CDR1 MDHEN and CDR2 SYDVKM. Deletions cut 3 bases from V and 7 bases from J, with 10 bases between. Blood RNA came from unsorted whole blood; germline DNA was also extracted. The record originates from a study of tumor-infiltrating lymphocytes in primary liver carcinoma. TCR beta cDNA was prepared out of 500 ng total RNA by means of a constant-region primer. Nested multiplex PCR, run for three rounds with slightly modified ARM-PCR, yielded TCR beta libraries. Rounds one and two of PCR, each of about 10 cycles, were primed with TRBV1-TRBV30 forward primers and a C-beta reverse primer. TCRdb re-called the multiplex PCR reads through MiXCR, storing one row per CDR3 protein. The repertoire holds nearly 200,000 distinct CDR3 sequences, approximately 64% seen once, with roughly 6.8% in the top ten.

The sample consisted of peripheral blood. The sequence came from a woman in her sixties or seventies with primary liver carcinoma and hepatitis B virus infection. The chain employs TRBV28 and TRBJ2-7; D ambiguous. Written as DNA, the CDR3 is TGTGCCAGCAGTTTCCGGGTGGGGGAGCAGTACTTC. Protein product: CASSFRVGEQYF.